One and the same sample provided the 4 T cell receptor beta chains below, sequenced in a study of long-term antiretroviral therapy in people with HIV (dated by TCRdb to between 2021 and 2022). Sequencing of the TRB variable region was done with the immunoSEQ hsTCRB v3.0 assay at survey level resolution. TCRdb re-hosts the immuneACCESS table, in-frame sequences only. Its copies lack some clones; in the studies checked, an unresolved V gene accounts for under half of them, and the cause for the rest is not known. For this sample the table gives roughly 16,000 clones, of which 65% to 85% were detected only once. The top ten clones comprise 11% of the sample. Sample: unsorted PBMCs, taken 2.3 years after starting antiretroviral therapy. The source is a woman in her thirties or forties with HIV.

The chain carries TRBV5-5 and TRBJ1-2; D is ambiguous. This CDR3 has 14 amino acids. V shed 0 bases and J shed 7 bases, with 13 bases lying between them. Germline V gene sequence: CDR1 SGHKS, CDR2 YYEKEE (reference sequence). The chain's CDR3 is CASSLDGLSGGYTF. The CDR3, as DNA: TGTGCCAGCAGCTTGGATGGGCTTAGTGGTGGCTACACCTTC.

The table lists this clone with a count of one. The V and J genes are TRBV2 and TRBJ1-1; tentative D call: TRBD1 (5 bases). CDR1 and CDR2 (germline): SNHLY, FYNNEI. Trimming removed 6 bases from V and 1 base from J, with 9 bases in between. The CDR3 has 13 residues. The chain's CDR3 is CASRVTGNTEAFF. The CDR3 bases are TGTGCCAGCAGAGTAACAGGGAACACTGAAGCTTTCTTT.

The chain combines TRBV19 with TRBJ2-7; TRBD2 is a possible D gene (5 bases). The CDR3 is made up of 12 amino acids. V gave up 8 bases and J gave up 7 bases, with 15 bases separating them. Germline V lookup: CDR1 LNHDA, CDR2 SQIVND (reference sequence). The CDR3 DNA follows: TGTGCCAGTCGCGGCCTCCGGGAAGAGCAGTACTTC. Translating gives CASRGLREEQYF.

The V call is TRBV27, the J call TRBJ2-7; D may match TRBD1 or TRBD2 (6 bases each). The V and J ends lost 6 bases and 0 bases respectively, with 12 bases between them. The CDR3 contains 14 residues. CDR1 is MNHEY, CDR2 SMNVEV, per germline (reference sequence). The CDR3 bases are TGTGCCAGCAGCTCGGGGGCCCACTCCTACGAGCAGTACTTC. Translating it yields CASSSGAHSYEQYF.